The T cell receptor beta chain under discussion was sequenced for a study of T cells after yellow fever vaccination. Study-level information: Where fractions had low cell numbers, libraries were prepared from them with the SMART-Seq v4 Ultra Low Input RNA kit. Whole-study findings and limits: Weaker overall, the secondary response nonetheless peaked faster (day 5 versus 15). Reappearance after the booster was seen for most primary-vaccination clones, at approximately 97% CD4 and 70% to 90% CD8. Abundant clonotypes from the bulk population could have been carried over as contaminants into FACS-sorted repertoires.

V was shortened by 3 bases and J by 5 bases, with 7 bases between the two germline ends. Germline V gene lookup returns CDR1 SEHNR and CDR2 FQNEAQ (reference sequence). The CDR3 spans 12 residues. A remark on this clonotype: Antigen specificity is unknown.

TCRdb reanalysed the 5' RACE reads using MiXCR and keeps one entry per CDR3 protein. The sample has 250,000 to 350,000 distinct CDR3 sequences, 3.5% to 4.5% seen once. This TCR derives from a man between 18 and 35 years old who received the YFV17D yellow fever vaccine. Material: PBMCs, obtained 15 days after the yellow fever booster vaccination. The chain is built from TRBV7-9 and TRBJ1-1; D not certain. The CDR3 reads CASSFEKTEAFF. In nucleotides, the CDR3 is TGTGCCAGCAGCTTTGAGAAAACTGAAGCTTTCTTT. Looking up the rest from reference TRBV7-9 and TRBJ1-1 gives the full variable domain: DTGVSQNPRHKITKRGQNVTFRCDPISEHNRLYWYRQTLGQGPEFLTYFQNEAQLEKSRLLSDRFSAERPKGSFSTLEIQRTEQGDSAMYLCASSFEKTEAFFGQGTRLTVV.